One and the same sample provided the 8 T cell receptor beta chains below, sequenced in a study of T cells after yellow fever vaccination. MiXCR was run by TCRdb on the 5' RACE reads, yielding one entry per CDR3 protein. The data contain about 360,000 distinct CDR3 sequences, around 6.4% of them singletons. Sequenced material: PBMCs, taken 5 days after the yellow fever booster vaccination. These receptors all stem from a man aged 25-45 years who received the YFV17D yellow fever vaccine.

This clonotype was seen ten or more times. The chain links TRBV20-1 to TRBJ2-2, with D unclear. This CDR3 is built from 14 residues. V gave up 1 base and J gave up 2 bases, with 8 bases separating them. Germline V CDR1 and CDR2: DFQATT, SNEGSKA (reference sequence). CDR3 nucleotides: TGCAGTGCTAGAGGCTACCTTAACACCGGGGAGCTGTTTTTT. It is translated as CSARGYLNTGELFF.

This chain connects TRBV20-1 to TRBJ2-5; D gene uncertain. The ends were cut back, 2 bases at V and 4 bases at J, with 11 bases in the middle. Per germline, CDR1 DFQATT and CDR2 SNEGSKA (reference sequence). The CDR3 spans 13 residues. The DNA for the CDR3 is TGCAGTGCTAGAATAACTGGCGTAGAGACCCAGTACTTC. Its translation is CSARITGVETQYF.

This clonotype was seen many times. As DNA, the CDR3 is TGTGCCAGCGCGCAGCGACTAGCGGGATTTGTTGATACGCAGTATTTT. Its protein is CASAQRLAGFVDTQYF. V usage is TRBV7-2 and J usage is TRBJ2-3; 11 bases are a match to TRBD2. CDR1 SGHTA and CDR2 FQGNSA come from the germline V gene. CDR3 length: 16 amino acids. The J segment lost 6 bases and the V segment lost 8 bases, leaving 13 bases of the junction unmatched.

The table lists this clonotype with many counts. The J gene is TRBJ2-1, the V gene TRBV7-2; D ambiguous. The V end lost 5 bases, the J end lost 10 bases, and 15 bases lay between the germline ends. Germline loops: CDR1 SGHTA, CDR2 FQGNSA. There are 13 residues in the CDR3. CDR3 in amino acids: CASSRNAMGEQFF. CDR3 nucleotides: TGTGCCAGCAGCCGGAACGCAATGGGGGAGCAGTTCTTC.

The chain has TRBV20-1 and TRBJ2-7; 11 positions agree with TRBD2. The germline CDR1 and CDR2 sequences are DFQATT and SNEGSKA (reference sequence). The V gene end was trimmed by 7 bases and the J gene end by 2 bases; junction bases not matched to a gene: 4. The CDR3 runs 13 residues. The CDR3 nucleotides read TGCAGTGTGTTGGGACTAGCGGCCTACGAGCAGTACTTC. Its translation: CSVLGLAAYEQYF.

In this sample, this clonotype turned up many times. CDR3 nucleotides: TGTGCCAGCAGTTCCCAAGACAGGGGTGGGACCATATATTTT. Its protein product is CASSSQDRGGTIYF. This rearrangement joins TRBV12-3 or TRBV12-4 to TRBJ1-3; 8 bases agree with TRBD1. The CDR3 is made up of 14 amino acids. The J segment lost 10 bases and the V segment lost 4 bases, leaving 9 bases of the junction unmatched.

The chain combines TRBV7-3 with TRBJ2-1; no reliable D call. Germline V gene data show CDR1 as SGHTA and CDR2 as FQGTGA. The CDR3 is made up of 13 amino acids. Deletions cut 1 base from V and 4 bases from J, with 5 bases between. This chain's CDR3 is CASSLNEYNEQFF. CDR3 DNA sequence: TGTGCCAGCAGCTTAAACGAATACAATGAGCAGTTCTTC.

The CDR3 is CSAIPSTTYNEQFF. For the CDR3, the DNA is TGCAGTGCTATACCTAGCACCACCTACAATGAGCAGTTCTTC. The chain uses TRBV20-1 and TRBJ2-1; maybe TRBD2 (5 bases). V was cut by 4 bases and J by 2 bases, with 12 bases left in between. Germline loops: CDR1 DFQATT, CDR2 SNEGSKA (reference sequence). This CDR3 is 14 amino acids long.